This T cell receptor beta chain was sequenced for a study of somatic mutations in cytotoxic T cells in rheumatoid arthritis. Study details: Patient blood was drawn as 30 ml EDTA; the draw came right after diagnosis and before any treatment. Nearly 100% purity was obtained when some V beta antibody-stained T-cell populations were flow-sorted; these included V beta1+ cells sequenced for TCRB.

Sequenced by immunoSEQ multiplex PCR; TCRdb stores in-frame clones only, minus some. The data show some 14,000 clones, with roughly three quarters seen just once and about 7.4% held by the top ten. This CDR3 has 10 residues. Trimming removed 4 bases at V and 12 bases at J, with 8 bases between. Germline V gene sequence: CDR1 SGHTS, CDR2 YDEGEE. The specimen was CD8+ T cells sorted from blood. The sequence came from an adult with rheumatoid arthritis. This sequence joins TRBV5-8 and TRBJ1-3; D uncertain. CDR3 bases: TGTGCCAGCAGCCTCCCCAACATATATTTT. Its translation is CASSLPNIYF.